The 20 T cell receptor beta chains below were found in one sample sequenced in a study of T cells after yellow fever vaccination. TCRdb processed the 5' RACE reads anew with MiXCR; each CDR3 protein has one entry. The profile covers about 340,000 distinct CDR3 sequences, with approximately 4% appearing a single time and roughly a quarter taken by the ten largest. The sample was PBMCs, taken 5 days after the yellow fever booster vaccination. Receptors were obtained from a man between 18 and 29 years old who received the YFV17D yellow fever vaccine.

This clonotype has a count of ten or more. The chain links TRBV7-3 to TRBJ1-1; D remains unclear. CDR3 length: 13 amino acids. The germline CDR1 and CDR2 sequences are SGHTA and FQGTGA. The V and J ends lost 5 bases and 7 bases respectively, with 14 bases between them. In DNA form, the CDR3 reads TGTGCCAGCAGCCCGGACGGGCAAGTTGAAGCTTTCTTT. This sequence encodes CASSPDGQVEAFF. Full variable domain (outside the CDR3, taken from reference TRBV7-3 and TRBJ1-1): GAGVSQTPSNKVTEKGKYVELRCDPISGHTALYWYRQSLGQGPEFLIYFQGTGAADDSGLPNDRFFAVRPEGSVSTLKIQRTERGDSAVYLCASSPDGQVEAFFGQGTRLTVV.

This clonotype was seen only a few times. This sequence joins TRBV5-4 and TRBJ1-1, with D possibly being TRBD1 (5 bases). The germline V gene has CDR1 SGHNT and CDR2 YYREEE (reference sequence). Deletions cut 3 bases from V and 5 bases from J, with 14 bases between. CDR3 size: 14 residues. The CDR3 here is CASSSGTSGTEAFF. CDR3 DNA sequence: TGTGCCAGCAGCTCCGGGACCTCAGGGACTGAAGCTTTCTTT.

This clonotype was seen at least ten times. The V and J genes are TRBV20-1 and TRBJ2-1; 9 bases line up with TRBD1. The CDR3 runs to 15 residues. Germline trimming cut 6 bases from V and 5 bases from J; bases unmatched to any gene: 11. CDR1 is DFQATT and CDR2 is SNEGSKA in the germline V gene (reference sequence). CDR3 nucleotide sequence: TGCAGTGCGCCACCCTACAGGGGGCGCCACAATGAGCAGTTCTTC. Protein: CSAPPYRGRHNEQFF.

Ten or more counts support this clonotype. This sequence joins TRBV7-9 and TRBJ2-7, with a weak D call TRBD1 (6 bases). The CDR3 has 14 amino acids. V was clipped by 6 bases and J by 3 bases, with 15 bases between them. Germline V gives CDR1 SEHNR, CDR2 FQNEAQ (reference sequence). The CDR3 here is CASSPTGQNYEQYF. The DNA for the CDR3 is TGTGCCAGCAGTCCGACCGGACAGAACTACGAGCAGTACTTC.

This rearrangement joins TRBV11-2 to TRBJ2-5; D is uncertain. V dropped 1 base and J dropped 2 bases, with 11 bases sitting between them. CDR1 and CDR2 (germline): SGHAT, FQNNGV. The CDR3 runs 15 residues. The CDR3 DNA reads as TGTGCCAGCAGCTTAGGGCCAGTATGGCAAGAGACCCAGTACTTC. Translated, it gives CASSLGPVWQETQYF.

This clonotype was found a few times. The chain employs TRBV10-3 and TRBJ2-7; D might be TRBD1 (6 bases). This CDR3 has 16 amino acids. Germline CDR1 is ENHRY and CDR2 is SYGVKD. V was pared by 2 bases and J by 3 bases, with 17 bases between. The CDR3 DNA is TGTGCCATCAGTGAGATTAATCAGGGGCGGCTCTACGAGCAGTACTTC. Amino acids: CAISEINQGRLYEQYF.

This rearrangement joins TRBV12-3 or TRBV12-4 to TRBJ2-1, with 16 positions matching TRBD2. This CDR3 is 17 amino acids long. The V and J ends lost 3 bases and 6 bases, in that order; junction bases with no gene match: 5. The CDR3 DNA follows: TGTGCCAGCAGTTTCGGGACTAGCGGGGGGGCCACCAATGAGCAGTTCTTC. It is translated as CASSFGTSGGATNEQFF.

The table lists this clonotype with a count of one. The DNA of the CDR3 is TGCAGTGCTAGAGCGGGACTAGCTGGGACAGATACGCAGTATTTT. Its translation: CSARAGLAGTDTQYF. The chain combines TRBV20-1 with TRBJ2-3; 9 bases are a match to TRBD2. Germline lookup yields CDR1 DFQATT and CDR2 SNEGSKA (reference sequence). V dropped 1 base and J dropped 3; count of bases not matched to a gene: 5. CDR3 size: 15 residues.

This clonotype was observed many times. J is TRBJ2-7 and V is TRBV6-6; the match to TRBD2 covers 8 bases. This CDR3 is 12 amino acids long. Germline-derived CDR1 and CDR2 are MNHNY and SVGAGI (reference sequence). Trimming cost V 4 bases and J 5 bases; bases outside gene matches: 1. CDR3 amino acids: CASSLAGNEQYF. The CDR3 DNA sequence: TGTGCCAGCAGTTTAGCGGGGAACGAGCAGTACTTC.

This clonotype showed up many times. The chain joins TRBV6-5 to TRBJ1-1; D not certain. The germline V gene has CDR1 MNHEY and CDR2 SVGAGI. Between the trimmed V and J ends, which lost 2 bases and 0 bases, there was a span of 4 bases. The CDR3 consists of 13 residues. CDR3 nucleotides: TGTGCCAGCAGTTACGGTATGAACACTGAAGCTTTCTTT. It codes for CASSYGMNTEAFF.

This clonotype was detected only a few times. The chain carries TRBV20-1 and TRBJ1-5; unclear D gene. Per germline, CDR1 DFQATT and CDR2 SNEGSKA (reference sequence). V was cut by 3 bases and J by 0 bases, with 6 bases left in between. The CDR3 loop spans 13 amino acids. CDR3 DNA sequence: TGCAGTGCTAGGGTCGATAGCAATCAGCCCCAGCATTTT. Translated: CSARVDSNQPQHF.

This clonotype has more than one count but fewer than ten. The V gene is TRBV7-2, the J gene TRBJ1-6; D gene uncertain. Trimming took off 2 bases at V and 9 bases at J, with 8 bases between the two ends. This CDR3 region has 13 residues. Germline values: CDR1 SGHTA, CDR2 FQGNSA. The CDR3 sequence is CASSLYSSSPLHF. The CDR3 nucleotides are TGTGCCAGCAGCTTATACTCGAGTTCACCCCTCCACTTT. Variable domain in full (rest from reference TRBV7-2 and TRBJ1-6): GAGVSQSPSNKVTEKGKDVELRCDPISGHTALYWYRQSLGQGLEFLIYFQGNSAPDKSGLPSDRFSAERTGGSVSTLTIQRTQQEDSAVYLCASSLYSSSPLHFGNGTRLTVT.

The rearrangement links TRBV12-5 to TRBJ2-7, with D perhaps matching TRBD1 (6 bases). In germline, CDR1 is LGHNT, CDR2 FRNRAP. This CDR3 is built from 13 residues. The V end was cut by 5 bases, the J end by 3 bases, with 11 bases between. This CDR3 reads CASGNREIYEQYF. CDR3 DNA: TGTGCTAGTGGTAACAGGGAGATCTACGAGCAGTACTTC.

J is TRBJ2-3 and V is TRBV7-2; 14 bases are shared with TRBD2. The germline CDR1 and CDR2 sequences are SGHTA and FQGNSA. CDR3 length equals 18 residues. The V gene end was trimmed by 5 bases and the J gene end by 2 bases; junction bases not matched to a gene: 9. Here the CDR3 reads CASSLRLAGGPITDTQYF. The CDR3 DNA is TGTGCCAGCAGCCTACGACTAGCGGGGGGGCCTATCACAGATACGCAGTATTTT.

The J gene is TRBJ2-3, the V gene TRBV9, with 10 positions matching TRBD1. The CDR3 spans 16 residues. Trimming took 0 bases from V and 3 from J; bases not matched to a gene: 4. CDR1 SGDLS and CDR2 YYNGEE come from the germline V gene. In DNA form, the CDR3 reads TGTGCCAGCAGCGTAGGTGGGACAGGGGTGACAGATACGCAGTATTTT. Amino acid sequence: CASSVGGTGVTDTQYF.

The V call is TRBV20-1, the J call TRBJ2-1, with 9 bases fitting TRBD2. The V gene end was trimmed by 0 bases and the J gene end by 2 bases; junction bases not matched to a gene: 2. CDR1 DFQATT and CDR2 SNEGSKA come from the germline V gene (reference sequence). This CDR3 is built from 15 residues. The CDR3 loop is CSAREGTSPYNEQFF. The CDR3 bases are TGCAGTGCTAGAGAGGGGACTAGCCCCTACAATGAGCAGTTCTTC.

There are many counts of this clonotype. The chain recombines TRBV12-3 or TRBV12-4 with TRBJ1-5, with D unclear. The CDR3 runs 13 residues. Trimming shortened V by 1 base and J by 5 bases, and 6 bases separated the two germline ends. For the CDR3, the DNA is TGTGCCAGCAGTTTAGAGGGTCATCAGCCCCAGCATTTT. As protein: CASSLEGHQPQHF.

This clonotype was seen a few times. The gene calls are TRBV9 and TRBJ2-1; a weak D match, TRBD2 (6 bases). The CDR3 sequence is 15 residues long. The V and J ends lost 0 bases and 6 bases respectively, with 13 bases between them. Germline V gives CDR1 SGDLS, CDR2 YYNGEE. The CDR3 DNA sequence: TGTGCCAGCAGCGTAGGGGTAGCGGAGTTCAATGAGCAGTTCTTC. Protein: CASSVGVAEFNEQFF.

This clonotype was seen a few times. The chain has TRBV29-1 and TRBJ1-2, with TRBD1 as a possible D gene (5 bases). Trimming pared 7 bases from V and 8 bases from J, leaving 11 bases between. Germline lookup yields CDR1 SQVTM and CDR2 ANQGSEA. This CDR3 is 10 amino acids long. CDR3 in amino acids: CSAPTDGYTF. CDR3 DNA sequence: TGCAGCGCCCCGACAGACGGCTACACCTTC. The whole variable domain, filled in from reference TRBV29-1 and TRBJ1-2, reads SAVISQKPSRDICQRGTSLTIQCQVDSQVTMMFWYRQQPGQSLTLIATANQGSEATYESGFVIDKFPISRPNLTFSTLTVSNMSPEDSSIYLCSAPTDGYTFGSGTRLTVV.

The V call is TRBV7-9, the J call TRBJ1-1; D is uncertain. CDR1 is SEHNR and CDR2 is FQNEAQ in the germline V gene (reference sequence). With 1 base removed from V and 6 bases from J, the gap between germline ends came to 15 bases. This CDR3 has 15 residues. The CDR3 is CASSLVVGYPPEAFF. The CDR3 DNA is TGTGCCAGCAGCTTAGTTGTGGGGTATCCTCCTGAAGCTTTCTTT.